This T cell receptor (beta chain) came from a study of blood T cell repertoires in COVID-19. Study in general: The origin of the acute and convalescent COVID-19 samples was the United States, Italy and Spain.

Authors' processing steps: Amplification from reference gene primers served as the basis for estimated nucleated cell counts. Profiling relied on immunoSEQ multiplex PCR, and the TCRdb table lists in-frame clones only, not all of them. From that table come the V and J calls and clone size; the DNA was used to work out D and trimming. The repertoire includes approximately 68,000 clones, roughly 80% of them detected once, and 15% to 20% sits in the top ten. The material sequenced was peripheral blood. This TCR came from a man older than 75 with active COVID-19.

The CDR3 loop reads CASSQGGTSGQETQYF. The DNA of the CDR3 is TGTGCCAGCAGCCAAGGTGGTACTAGCGGGCAAGAGACCCAGTACTTC. The chain is built from TRBV4-2 and TRBJ2-5, with TRBD2 matching 9 bases. This CDR3 is 16 amino acids long. Germline trimming cut 1 base from V and 2 bases from J; bases unmatched to any gene: 5. Germline assignment: CDR1 LGHNA and CDR2 YNFKEQ.